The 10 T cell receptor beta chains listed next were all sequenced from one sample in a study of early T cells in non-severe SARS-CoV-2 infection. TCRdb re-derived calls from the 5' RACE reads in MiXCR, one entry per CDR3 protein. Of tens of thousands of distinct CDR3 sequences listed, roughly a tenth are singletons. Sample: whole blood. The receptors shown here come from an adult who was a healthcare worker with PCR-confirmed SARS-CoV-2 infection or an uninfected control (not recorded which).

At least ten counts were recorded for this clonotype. CDR3 loop: CASSWTGSEDTIYF. In nucleotides, the CDR3 is TGTGCCAGCAGTTGGACAGGTAGTGAAGACACCATATATTTT. The rearrangement links TRBV9 to TRBJ1-3; 7 bases fit TRBD1. This CDR3 has 14 amino acids. Germline loops: CDR1 SGDLS, CDR2 YYNGEE. V shed 5 bases and J 8 bases; nucleotides not matched to a gene: 10.

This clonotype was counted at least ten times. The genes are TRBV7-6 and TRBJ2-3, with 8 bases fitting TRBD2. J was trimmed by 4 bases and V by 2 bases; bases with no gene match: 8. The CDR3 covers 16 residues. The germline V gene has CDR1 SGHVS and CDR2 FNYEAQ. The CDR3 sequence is CASSLQSGSPPDTQYF. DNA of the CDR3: TGTGCCAGCAGCTTACAGAGCGGGAGCCCGCCAGATACGCAGTATTTT. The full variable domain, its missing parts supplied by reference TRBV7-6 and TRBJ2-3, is GAGVSQSPRYKVTKRGQDVALRCDPISGHVSLYWYRQALGQGPEFLTYFNYEAQQDKSGLPNDRFSAERPEGSISTLTIQRTEQRDSAMYRCASSLQSGSPPDTQYFGPGTRLTVL.

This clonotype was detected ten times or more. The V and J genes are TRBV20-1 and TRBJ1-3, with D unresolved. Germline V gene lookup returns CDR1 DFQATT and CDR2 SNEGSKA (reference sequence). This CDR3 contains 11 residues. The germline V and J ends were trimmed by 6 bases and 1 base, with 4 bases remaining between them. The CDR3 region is CSALSGNTIYF. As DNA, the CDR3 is TGCAGTGCCCTGTCTGGAAACACCATATATTTT.

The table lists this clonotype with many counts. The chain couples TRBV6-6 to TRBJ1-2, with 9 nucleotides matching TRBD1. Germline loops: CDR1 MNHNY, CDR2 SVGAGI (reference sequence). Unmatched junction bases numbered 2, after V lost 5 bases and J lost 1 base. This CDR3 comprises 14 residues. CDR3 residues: CASSRTGDNYGYTF. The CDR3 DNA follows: TGTGCCAGCAGTAGGACAGGGGATAACTATGGCTACACCTTC.

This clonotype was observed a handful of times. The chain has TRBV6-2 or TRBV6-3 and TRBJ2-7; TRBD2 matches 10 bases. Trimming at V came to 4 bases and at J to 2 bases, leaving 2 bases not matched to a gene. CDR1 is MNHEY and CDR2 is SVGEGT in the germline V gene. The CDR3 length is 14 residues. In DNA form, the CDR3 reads TGTGCCAGCAGTTTGGGACTAGCGACCTACGAGCAGTACTTC. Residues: CASSLGLATYEQYF.

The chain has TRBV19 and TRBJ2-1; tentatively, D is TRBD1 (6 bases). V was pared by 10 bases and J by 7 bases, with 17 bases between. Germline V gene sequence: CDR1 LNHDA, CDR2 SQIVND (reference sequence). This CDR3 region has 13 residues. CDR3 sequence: CATQRDGTNEQFF. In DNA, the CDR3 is TGTGCCACCCAGAGGGACGGGACAAATGAGCAGTTCTTC.

This chain's CDR3 is CSVARGQNYEQYF. Written as DNA, the CDR3 is TGCAGCGTTGCCCGGGGGCAAAACTACGAGCAGTACTTC. The V gene is TRBV29-1, the J gene TRBJ2-7, with D perhaps being TRBD1 or TRBD2 (6 bases each). V was trimmed by 4 bases and J by 3 bases, leaving 13 bases between them. The CDR3 contains 13 residues. The V gene's germline CDR1 is SQVTM and CDR2 ANQGSEA.

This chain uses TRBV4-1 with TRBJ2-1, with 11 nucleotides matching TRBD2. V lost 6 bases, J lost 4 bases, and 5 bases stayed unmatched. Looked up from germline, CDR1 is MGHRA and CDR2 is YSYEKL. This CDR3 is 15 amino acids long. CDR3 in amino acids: CASRRTSGFYNEQFF. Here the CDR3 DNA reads TGCGCCAGCAGGCGGACTAGCGGGTTTTACAATGAGCAGTTCTTC.

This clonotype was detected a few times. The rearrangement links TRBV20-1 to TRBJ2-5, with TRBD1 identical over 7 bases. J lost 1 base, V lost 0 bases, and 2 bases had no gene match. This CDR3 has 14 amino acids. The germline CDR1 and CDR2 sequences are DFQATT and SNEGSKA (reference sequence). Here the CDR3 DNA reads TGCAGTGCTAGAGATCGGACAGGCCAAGAGACCCAGTACTTC. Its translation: CSARDRTGQETQYF.

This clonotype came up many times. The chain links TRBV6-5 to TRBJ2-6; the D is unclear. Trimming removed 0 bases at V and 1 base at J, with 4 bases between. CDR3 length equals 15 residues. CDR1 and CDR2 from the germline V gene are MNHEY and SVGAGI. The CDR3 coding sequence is TGTGCCAGCAGTTACTCAGGGTCTGGGGCCAACGTCCTGACTTTC. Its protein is CASSYSGSGANVLTF.